What follows are 17 T cell receptor beta chains derived from one specimen sequenced in a study of blood T cell repertoires in COVID-19. Measured with immunoSEQ multiplex PCR; TCRdb has only the in-frame clones, and not every one. The data hold some 250,000 clones, with 75% to 90% observed a single time. The sample consisted of PBMCs or T cells enriched from blood (not recorded which). The receptors shown here come from a man in his forties who had recovered from COVID-19.

This sequence joins TRBV7-9 and TRBJ1-2; the D gene is possibly TRBD1 (6 bases). Germline assignment: CDR1 SEHNR and CDR2 FQNEAQ (reference sequence). The V and J ends lost 0 bases and 5 bases respectively, with 19 bases between them. This CDR3 is built from 17 residues. CDR3 sequence reads: CASSLARQGPTAYGYTF. The DNA of the CDR3 is TGTGCCAGCAGCTTAGCGCGCCAGGGGCCCACGGCGTATGGCTACACCTTC.

The genes are TRBV5-4 and TRBJ1-2, with 7 bases identical to TRBD1. This CDR3 region has 14 residues. The germline CDR1 and CDR2 sequences are SGHNT and YYREEE (reference sequence). The trim removed 3 bases at V and 4 bases at J, leaving 6 bases unmatched. The CDR3 reads CASSSGQVGYGYTF. CDR3 nucleotide sequence: TGTGCCAGCAGCTCCGGACAGGTGGGCTATGGCTACACCTTC.

The rearrangement links TRBV28 to TRBJ1-1; D is possibly TRBD1 (6 bases). V was pared by 10 bases and J by 0 bases, with 18 bases between. Germline CDR1 MDHEN, CDR2 SYDVKM. The CDR3 has 15 residues. Here the CDR3 reads CATNQGHGMNTEAFF. DNA for the CDR3: TGTGCCACAAATCAGGGGCACGGGATGAACACTGAAGCTTTCTTT.

This clone was counted once. V usage is TRBV7-2 and J usage is TRBJ1-1; D is unclear. V was pared by 3 bases and J by 1 base, with 9 bases between. Per germline, CDR1 SGHTA and CDR2 FQGNSA. CDR3 length: 14 residues. As DNA, the CDR3 is TGTGCCAGCAGCTTGAACATCGCGAACACTGAAGCTTTCTTT. Translation gives CASSLNIANTEAFF.

Note on this clone: This same CDR3 is encoded by further DNA sequences in the sample. The genes are TRBV9 and TRBJ1-3; no firm D call. The CDR3 is 14 residues long. V was pared by 1 base and J by 1 base, with 6 bases between. CDR1 SGDLS and CDR2 YYNGEE come from the germline V gene. CDR3: CASSVTGSGNTIYF. The CDR3 region has the DNA TGTGCCAGCAGCGTAACGGGATCTGGAAACACCATATATTTT.

The genes are TRBV13 and TRBJ2-3; 7 nucleotides agree with TRBD2. The CDR3 contains 15 residues. The trim removed 4 bases at V and 2 bases at J, leaving 6 bases unmatched. Per germline, CDR1 PRHDT and CDR2 FYEKMQ (reference sequence). This chain's CDR3 is CASSSPGLLTDTQYF. The CDR3 DNA reads TGTGCCAGCAGCTCCCCGGGACTACTCACAGATACGCAGTATTTT. Full variable domain (remainder filled in from reference TRBV13 and TRBJ2-3): AAGVIQSPRHLIKEKRETATLKCYPIPRHDTVYWYQQGPGQDPQFLISFYEKMQSDKGSIPDRFSAQQFSDYHSELNMSSLELGDSALYFCASSSPGLLTDTQYFGPGTRLTVL.

The chain links TRBV5-4 to TRBJ1-1, with 7 bases lining up with TRBD1. Per germline, CDR1 SGHNT and CDR2 YYREEE (reference sequence). The CDR3 runs to 14 residues. Trimming removed 0 bases from V and 4 bases from J; junction bases left unmatched: 3. This CDR3 reads CASSLDSGGTEAFF. For the CDR3, the DNA is TGTGCCAGCAGCTTGGATTCAGGGGGCACTGAAGCTTTCTTT.

The chain is built from TRBV9 and TRBJ1-3, with D possibly being TRBD1 (6 bases). The V gene's germline CDR1 is SGDLS and CDR2 YYNGEE. Trimming took off 4 bases at V and 1 base at J, with 18 bases between the two ends. The CDR3 is 17 residues long. CDR3 nucleotide sequence: TGTGCCAGCAGCTCAAAACAGGGACCTCCTTCTGGAAACACCATATATTTT. It is translated as CASSSKQGPPSGNTIYF.

V and J are TRBV7-2 and TRBJ1-4; D unresolved. The CDR3 has 15 residues. CDR1 SGHTA and CDR2 FQGNSA come from the germline V gene. V dropped 4 bases and J dropped 0 bases, with 9 bases sitting between them. The CDR3 DNA reads TGTGCCAGCAGCTCCGTACACGCAACTAATGAAAAACTGTTTTTT. This encodes CASSSVHATNEKLFF.

This clone was recorded once. This sequence joins TRBV28 and TRBJ2-1; 8 bases match TRBD2. Germline values: CDR1 MDHEN, CDR2 SYDVKM. The CDR3 totals 15 residues. After removal of 3 bases from V and 6 bases from J, the junction contained 7 bases not matched to a gene. CDR3 nucleotide sequence: TGTGCCAGCAGTTTTGGTAGCGGGATAATCAATGAGCAGTTCTTC. Translation gives CASSFGSGIINEQFF.

The chain has TRBV5-1 and TRBJ1-2, with 10 positions matching TRBD1. V trimming: 7 bases; J trimming: 7 bases; junction bases outside the gene matches: 7. The CDR3 extends over 13 amino acids. CDR1 is SGHRS, CDR2 YFSETQ, per germline. DNA of the CDR3: TGCGCCAGCCAGACAGGGACAGGGGCTGGCTACACCTTC. Translation gives CASQTGTGAGYTF.

This chain joins TRBV27 and TRBJ2-7, with D possibly matching TRBD1 (5 bases). CDR3 length: 13 amino acids. V shed 2 bases and J shed 0 bases, with 5 bases lying between them. Germline V gene data show CDR1 as MNHEY and CDR2 as SMNVEV (reference sequence). The CDR3 loop reads CASSLGASYEQYF. Here the CDR3 DNA reads TGTGCCAGCAGTTTAGGGGCCTCCTACGAGCAGTACTTC.

The V call is TRBV30, the J call TRBJ1-2; D unclear. V lost 6 bases and J lost 3, with 17 bases in between. The V gene's germline CDR1 is GTSNPN and CDR2 SVGIG (reference sequence). CDR3 length: 14 residues. The chain's CDR3 is CACLERTDYYGYTF. CDR3 coding DNA: TGTGCCTGTCTCGAAAGGACGGACTACTATGGCTACACCTTC.

The V call is TRBV2, the J call TRBJ1-4; perhaps TRBD1 as D (6 bases). V was trimmed by 6 bases and J by 4 bases, leaving 15 bases between them. This CDR3 is built from 15 residues. Germline CDR1 and CDR2: SNHLY and FYNNEI. CDR3 coding DNA: TGTGCCAGCAGCGGACGCGGACAGATTAATGAAAAACTGTTTTTT. Encoded protein: CASSGRGQINEKLFF.

There are a few counts of this clone. The chain has TRBV18 and TRBJ1-5; possibly TRBD1 for D (6 bases). Trimming cost V 4 bases and J 0 bases, with 7 bases left between them. CDR3 size: 14 residues. Germline CDR1 reads KGHSH; CDR2 reads LQKENI. The CDR3 DNA reads as TGTGCCAGCTCACGGGACATTAGCAATCAGCCCCAGCATTTT. Translating gives CASSRDISNQPQHF.

The rearrangement links TRBV15 to TRBJ1-2, with D uncertain. V was shortened by 0 bases and J by 4 bases, with 6 bases between the two germline ends. CDR3 length equals 13 residues. Germline V gene lookup returns CDR1 LNHNV and CDR2 YYDKDF (reference sequence). CDR3 DNA sequence: TGTGCCACCAGCAGAGATACAGCCTATGGCTACACCTTC. Translating it yields CATSRDTAYGYTF. Complete variable domain (other parts from reference TRBV15 and TRBJ1-2): DAMVIQNPRYQVTQFGKPVTLSCSQTLNHNVMYWYQQKSSQAPKLLFHYYDKDFNNEADTPDNFQSRRPNTSFCFLDIRSPGLGDTAMYLCATSRDTAYGYTFGSGTRLTVV.

The chain links TRBV6-5 to TRBJ1-2; no clear D gene. V was pared by 7 bases and J by 3 bases, with 12 bases between. Germline V gene data show CDR1 as MNHEY and CDR2 as SVGAGI. The CDR3 contains 13 residues. CDR3: CASNGGNYYGYTF. CDR3 DNA: TGTGCCAGCAATGGAGGGAACTACTATGGCTACACCTTC.